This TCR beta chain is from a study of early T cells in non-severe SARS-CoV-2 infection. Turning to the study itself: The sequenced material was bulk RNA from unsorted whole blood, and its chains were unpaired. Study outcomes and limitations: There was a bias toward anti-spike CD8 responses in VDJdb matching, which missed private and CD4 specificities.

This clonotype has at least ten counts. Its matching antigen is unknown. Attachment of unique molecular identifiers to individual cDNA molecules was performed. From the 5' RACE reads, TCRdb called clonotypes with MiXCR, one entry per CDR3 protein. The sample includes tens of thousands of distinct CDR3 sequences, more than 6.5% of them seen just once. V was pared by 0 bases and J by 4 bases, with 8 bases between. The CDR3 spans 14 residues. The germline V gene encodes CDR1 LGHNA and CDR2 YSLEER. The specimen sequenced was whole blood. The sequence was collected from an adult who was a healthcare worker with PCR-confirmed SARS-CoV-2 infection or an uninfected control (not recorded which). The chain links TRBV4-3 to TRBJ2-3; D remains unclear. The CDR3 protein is CASSQDRLSDTQYF. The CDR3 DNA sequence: TGCGCCAGCAGCCAAGACAGGTTGTCAGATACGCAGTATTTT.